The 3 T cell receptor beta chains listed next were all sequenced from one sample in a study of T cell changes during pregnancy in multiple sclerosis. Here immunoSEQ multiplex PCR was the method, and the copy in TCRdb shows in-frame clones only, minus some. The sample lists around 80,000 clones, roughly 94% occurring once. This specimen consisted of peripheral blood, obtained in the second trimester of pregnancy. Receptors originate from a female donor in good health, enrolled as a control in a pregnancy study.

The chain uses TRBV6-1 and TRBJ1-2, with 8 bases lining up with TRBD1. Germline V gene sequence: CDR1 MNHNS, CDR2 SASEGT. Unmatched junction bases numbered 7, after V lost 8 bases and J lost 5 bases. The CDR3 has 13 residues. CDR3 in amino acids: CASDWTGTYGYTF. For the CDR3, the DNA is TGTGCCAGCGATTGGACAGGGACGTATGGCTACACCTTC.

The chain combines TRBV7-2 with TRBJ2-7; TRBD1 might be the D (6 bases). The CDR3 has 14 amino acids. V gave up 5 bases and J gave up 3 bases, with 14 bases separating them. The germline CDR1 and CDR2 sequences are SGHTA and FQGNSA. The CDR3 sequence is CASSPGAVRYEQYF. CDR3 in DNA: TGTGCCAGCAGCCCAGGGGCAGTCCGCTACGAGCAGTACTTC.

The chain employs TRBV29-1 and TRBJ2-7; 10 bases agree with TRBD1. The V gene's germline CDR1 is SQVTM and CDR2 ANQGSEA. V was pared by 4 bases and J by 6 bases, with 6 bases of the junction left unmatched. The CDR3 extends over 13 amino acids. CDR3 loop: CSVVTGDRGEQYF. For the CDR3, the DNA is TGCAGCGTTGTAACTGGGGACAGGGGCGAGCAGTACTTC.